The next 7 T cell receptor beta chains were all read from a single sample in a study of lymphopenia after photon versus proton radiotherapy. Using immunoSEQ multiplex PCR, the repertoire was profiled, and TCRdb retains in-frame clones only, with some absent. The sample shows 53,000 or so clones, 65% to 85% of them seen only once. The sample was peripheral blood, taken from a patient treated with photon-based radiotherapy. Receptors were obtained from a man aged 50 to 59 with gastric cancer.

The chain combines TRBV25-1 with TRBJ1-4; 9 bases are a match to TRBD1. The CDR3 length is 16 residues. V was pared by 3 bases and J by 8 bases, with 10 bases of the junction left unmatched. In germline, CDR1 is MGHDK, CDR2 SYGVNS. CDR3 nucleotides: TGTGCCAGCAGTGATTGGCCCCGGGACAGGGCAGAAAAACTGTTTTTT. Encoded protein: CASSDWPRDRAEKLFF.

The chain uses TRBV30 and TRBJ2-2; perhaps TRBD1 as D (5 bases). V was shortened by 3 bases and J by 1 base, with 21 bases between the two germline ends. The CDR3 is 18 residues long. The germline V gene has CDR1 GTSNPN and CDR2 SVGIG (reference sequence). CDR3 sequence (DNA): TGTGCCTGGAGAACTAACTTTGGGGCCAGTCTGAACACCGGGGAGCTGTTTTTT. Residues: CAWRTNFGASLNTGELFF.

CDR3 amino acids: CATSREGQGKEQYF. Here the CDR3 DNA reads TGTGCCACCAGCAGAGAGGGGCAGGGGAAGGAGCAGTACTTC. The chain uses TRBV15 and TRBJ2-7, with a tentative D call TRBD1 (6 bases). CDR1 and CDR2 (germline): LNHNV, YYDKDF (reference sequence). CDR3 length: 14 amino acids. V dropped 0 bases and J dropped 7 bases, with 13 bases sitting between them.

A single count supports this clone. The CDR3 DNA reads as TGTGCCAGCAGCGCCCTTTCGGGGAACCGCGGCTACACCTTC. Translated: CASSALSGNRGYTF. This chain uses TRBV9 with TRBJ1-2; D unresolved. This CDR3 region has 14 residues. Germline CDR1 SGDLS, CDR2 YYNGEE. Deletions cut 3 bases from V and 8 bases from J, with 17 bases between.

The V gene is TRBV10-3, the J gene TRBJ2-7, with D possibly TRBD2 on 6 matching bases. Trimming shortened V by 2 bases and J by 4 bases, and 15 bases separated the two germline ends. The CDR3 extends over 15 amino acids. Germline loops: CDR1 ENHRY, CDR2 SYGVKD. The CDR3: CAISEEGEGRYEQYF. The CDR3 DNA sequence: TGTGCCATCAGTGAGGAGGGAGAAGGGAGGTACGAGCAGTACTTC.

This clone was recorded once. The chain joins TRBV6-5 to TRBJ1-2; maybe TRBD1 (5 bases). CDR3 length: 14 residues. V was trimmed by 6 bases and J by 2 bases, leaving 13 bases between them. Germline V gene data show CDR1 as MNHEY and CDR2 as SVGAGI. The CDR3 protein is CASRSEGSNYGYTF. DNA of the CDR3: TGTGCCAGCAGGTCGGAGGGGTCCAACTATGGCTACACCTTC.

The rearrangement uses TRBV7-8 and TRBJ1-5, with 8 bases identical to TRBD1. V dropped 5 bases and J dropped 6; count of bases not matched to a gene: 15. The CDR3 consists of 17 residues. CDR1 and CDR2 (germline): SGHVS, FQNEAQ. The CDR3 nucleotides read TGTGCCAGCAGCCTGACCCCCAGGGGGCGGACAGGTCAGCCCCAGCATTTT. This gives the protein CASSLTPRGRTGQPQHF.